This is a list of T cell receptor beta chains from one sample in a study of blood T cells in healthy people across ages. TCRdb ran MiXCR on the 5' RACE reads and lists one entry per CDR3 protein. The profile shows about 830,000 distinct CDR3 sequences, around 68% of them singletons. Sequencing was performed on blood. The receptors shown here come from a man under 40 in good health. CDR3s include the opening cysteine and the closing phenylalanine or tryptophan.

v_gene | CDR3aa
TRBV7-8 | CASTPGTSGGINEQFF
TRBV29-1 | CSVRGGAYNEQFF
TRBV10-3 | CAISESTGQNNQPQHF
TRBV5-1 | CASSWVADNQPQHF
TRBV3-1 | CASSPSRAWGGEQFF
TRBV13 | CAITGQGSSGANVLTF
TRBV5-5 | CASSSGEQGYEQYF
TRBV7-6 | CASSLGRMNTYEQYF
TRBV20-1 | CSARDRQGGNSPLHF
TRBV10-3 | CAIVGPRDGQGYGYTF
TRBV5-1 | CASSLGPDLDSPLHF
TRBV2 | CASSAERQRYTGELFF
TRBV11-2 | CASSLDRGAWNEQFF
TRBV29-1 | CSVEPSERRRGTQYF
TRBV29-1 | CSVEMSQGGTEAFF
TRBV3-1 | CASSQDLAGTKTQYF
TRBV5-1 | CASSLTTTYNEQFF
TRBV27 | CASSLNGHLPAYEQYF
TRBV19 | CASSIQGSGETQYF
TRBV12-3/TRBV12-4 | CASSPIDRGQSYTF
TRBV29-1 | CSVEDLTEGADTQYF
TRBV5-1 | CASSGTGGSSTDTQYF
TRBV7-2 | CASSRDRELDEQFF
TRBV6-6 | CATKGLAQGGDTQYF
TRBV20-1 | CSARSSGGQETQYF
TRBV3-1 | CASSQEGEEGPKGYGYTF
TRBV7-2 | CASSWTAPFTDTQYF
TRBV3-1 | CASSEPGQQADTQYF
TRBV5-1 | CASSLGQLTTEAFF
TRBV6-2/TRBV6-3 | CASSTQYEQYF
TRBV14 | CASSQDLAAEAFF
TRBV9 | CASSVSGSFNEKLFF
TRBV5-1 | CASSLEVRRGGDGYTF
TRBV10-3 | CAISESDRGGKLFF
TRBV6-1 | CASREGHGTQYF
TRBV20-1 | CSARVGELNIQYF
TRBV4-2 | CASSPTGLGEQYF
TRBV12-3/TRBV12-4 | CATLGKNIQYF
TRBV7-2 | CASSRRTSVSETQYF
TRBV28 | CASSGTQNYEQYF
TRBV11-2 | CASSPDRTGWETQYF
TRBV7-9 | CASKLPTHAYEQYF
TRBV20-1 | CSERTSGAETQYF
TRBV5-8 | CASSLLNSYGYTF
TRBV20-1 | CSADRDNTGELFF
TRBV20-1 | CSALPYTDTQYF
TRBV20-1 | CSARGATNEKLFF
TRBV20-1 | CSARRNGGHTDTQYF
TRBV3-1 | CASSQRQGKEAFF
TRBV27 | CASVRQGAWNEQFF
TRBV9 | CASSVAQVGNIQYF
TRBV7-2 | CASSLPPGQGPTNEKLFF
TRBV28 | CATGGVLNYGYTF